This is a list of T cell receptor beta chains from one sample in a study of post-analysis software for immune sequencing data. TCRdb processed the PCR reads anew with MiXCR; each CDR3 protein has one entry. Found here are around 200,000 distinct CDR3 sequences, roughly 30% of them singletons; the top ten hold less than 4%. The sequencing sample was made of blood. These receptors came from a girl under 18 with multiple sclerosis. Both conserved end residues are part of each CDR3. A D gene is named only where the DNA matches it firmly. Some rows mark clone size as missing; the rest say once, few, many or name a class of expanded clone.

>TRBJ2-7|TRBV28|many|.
CASSFWGWENSYEQYF
TGTGCCAGCAGTTTTTGGGGGTGGGAGAACAGTTACGAGCAGTACTTC
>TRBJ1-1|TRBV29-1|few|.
CSVQGGSTEAFF
TGCAGCGTTCAGGGAGGGAGCACTGAAGCTTTCTTT
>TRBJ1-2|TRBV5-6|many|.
CASSFGQTYYGYTF
TGTGCCAGCAGCTTTGGGCAGACCTACTATGGCTACACCTTC
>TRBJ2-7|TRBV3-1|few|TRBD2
CASSTGPSGRADYEQYF
TGTGCCAGCAGCACAGGCCCTAGCGGGAGGGCCGACTACGAGCAGTACTTC
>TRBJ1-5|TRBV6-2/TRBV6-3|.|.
CASSLLPDRVNQPQHF
TGTGCCAGCAGCCTTCTCCCGGACAGAGTCAATCAGCCCCAGCATTTT
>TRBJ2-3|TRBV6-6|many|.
CASSYFGQDTQYF
TGTGCCAGCAGTTACTTCGGACAGGATACGCAGTATTTT
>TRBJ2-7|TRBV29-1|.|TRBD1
CSVKGQAPYEQYF
TGCAGCGTAAAGGGACAGGCCCCCTACGAGCAGTACTTC
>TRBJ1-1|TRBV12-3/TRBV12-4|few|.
CASSFGSTEAFF
TGTGCCAGCAGTTTTGGGAGCACTGAAGCTTTCTTT
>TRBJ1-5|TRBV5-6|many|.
CASSPRGDNQPQHF
TGTGCCAGCAGCCCAAGGGGGGACAATCAGCCCCAGCATTTT
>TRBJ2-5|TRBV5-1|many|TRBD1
CASSYTTGGAGQETQYF
TGCGCCAGCAGCTATACCACAGGGGGCGCGGGGCAAGAGACCCAGTACTTC
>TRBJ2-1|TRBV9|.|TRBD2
CASSAGSSGWYNEQFF
TGTGCCAGCAGCGCAGGGTCTAGCGGGTGGTACAATGAGCAGTTCTTC
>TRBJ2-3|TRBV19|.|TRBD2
CASTQASGGRTDTQYF
TGTGCCAGTACTCAGGCTAGCGGGGGGCGCACAGATACGCAGTATTTT
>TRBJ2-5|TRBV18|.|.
CASSLPPETQYF
TGTGCCAGCTCACTCCCCCCAGAGACCCAGTACTTC
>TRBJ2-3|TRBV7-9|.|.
CASSPLDGGAMPDTQYF
TGTGCCAGCAGCCCTTTGGATGGCGGGGCCATGCCAGATACGCAGTATTTT
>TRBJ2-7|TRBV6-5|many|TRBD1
CASSEDRGRHEQYF
TGTGCCAGCAGTGAAGACAGGGGGCGACACGAGCAGTACTTC
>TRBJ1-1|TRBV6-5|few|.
CAVRGDMNTEAFF
TGCGCCGTTCGGGGAGACATGAACACTGAAGCTTTCTTT
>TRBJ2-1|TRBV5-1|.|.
CASGEGSVNNEQFF
TGCGCCAGCGGGGAAGGAAGCGTAAACAATGAGCAGTTCTTC
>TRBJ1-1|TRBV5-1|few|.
CASSLVASRNTEAFF
TGCGCCAGCAGCTTGGTTGCATCGAGGAACACTGAAGCTTTCTTT
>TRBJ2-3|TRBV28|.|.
CASRYGADTQYF
TGTGCCAGCAGGTATGGGGCAGATACGCAGTATTTT
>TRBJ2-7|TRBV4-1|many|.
CASSPTDRNSYEQYF
TGCGCCAGCAGCCCAACCGACAGAAACTCCTACGAGCAGTACTTC
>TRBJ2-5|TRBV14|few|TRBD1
CASSPNRGLGETQYF
TGTGCCAGCAGCCCCAACAGGGGGCTAGGGGAGACCCAGTACTTC
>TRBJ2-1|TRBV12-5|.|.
CASGPPWVRGDYNEQFF
TGTGCTAGTGGCCCGCCGTGGGTGAGGGGCGACTACAATGAGCAGTTCTTC
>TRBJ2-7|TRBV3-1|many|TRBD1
CASSQESGFRTGTYEQYF
TGTGCCAGCAGCCAAGAATCGGGCTTTCGGACAGGAACCTACGAGCAGTACTTC
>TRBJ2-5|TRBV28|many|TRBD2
CASSFLTSGGQETQYF
TGTGCCAGCAGTTTCCTGACTAGCGGGGGGCAAGAGACCCAGTACTTC
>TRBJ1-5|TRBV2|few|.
CASSEAPPQPQHF
TGTGCCAGCAGTGAAGCTCCCCCGCAGCCCCAGCATTTT
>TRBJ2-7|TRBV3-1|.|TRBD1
CASSQDRTGAYEQYF
TGTGCCAGCAGCCAAGATCGTACAGGGGCCTACGAGCAGTACTTC
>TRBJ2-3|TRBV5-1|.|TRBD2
CASSSLAGGLQDTQYF
TGCGCCAGCAGCTCCCTAGCGGGAGGGCTGCAAGATACGCAGTATTTT
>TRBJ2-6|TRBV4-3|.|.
CASSQSGGQSGANVLTF
TGCGCCAGCAGCCAAAGTGGGGGGCAATCTGGGGCCAACGTCCTGACTTTC
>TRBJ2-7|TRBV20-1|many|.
CSQEVLGSYEQYF
TGCAGTCAGGAGGTGCTGGGTTCCTACGAGCAGTACTTC
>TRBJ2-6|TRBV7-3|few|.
CASSLSRGTNSGANVLTF
TGTGCCAGCAGCTTATCGAGGGGGACTAACTCTGGGGCCAACGTCCTGACTTTC
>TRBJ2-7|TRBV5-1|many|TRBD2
CASSLLAGSYEQYF
TGCGCCAGCAGCTTGCTAGCGGGCTCCTACGAGCAGTACTTC
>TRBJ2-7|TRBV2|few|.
CASSDAAREQYF
TGTGCCAGCAGTGACGCGGCGCGGGAGCAGTACTTC
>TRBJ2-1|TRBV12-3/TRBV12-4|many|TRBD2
CASRLAGGSYNEQFF
TGTGCCAGCAGGTTAGCGGGTGGGTCCTACAATGAGCAGTTCTTC
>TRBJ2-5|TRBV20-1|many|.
CSARPPERETQYF
TGCAGTGCTAGACCCCCCGAACGGGAGACCCAGTACTTC
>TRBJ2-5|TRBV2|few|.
CASSEDRTQETQYF
TGTGCCAGCAGTGAAGACAGAACCCAAGAGACCCAGTACTTC
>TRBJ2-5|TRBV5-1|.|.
CASGLETPQETQYF
TGCGCCAGCGGCTTGGAGACACCCCAAGAGACCCAGTACTTC
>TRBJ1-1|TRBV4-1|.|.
CASSQVVYSLGTEAFF
TGCGCCAGCAGCCAAGTAGTGTACAGTCTCGGCACTGAAGCTTTCTTT
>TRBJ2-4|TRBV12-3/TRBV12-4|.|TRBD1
CASSAWDRDWNIQYF
TGTGCCAGCAGTGCCTGGGACAGGGATTGGAACATTCAGTACTTC
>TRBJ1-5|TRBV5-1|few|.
CASSLGGGNQPQHF
TGCGCCAGCAGCTTGGGGGGGGGCAATCAGCCCCAGCATTTT
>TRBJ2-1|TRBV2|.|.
CASKGGVFGPYNEQFF
TGTGCCAGCAAGGGGGGAGTTTTCGGCCCCTACAATGAGCAGTTCTTC
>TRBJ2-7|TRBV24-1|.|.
CATSPRGAGYEQYF
TGTGCCACCAGCCCACGGGGGGCGGGCTACGAGCAGTACTTC